Following are 14 T cell receptor beta chains from one sample sequenced in a study of T cell responses to AZD1222 COVID-19 vaccine. Assay: immunoSEQ multiplex PCR; the TCRdb copy retains only in-frame clones and omits some. The repertoire holds some 150,000 clones, with roughly nine tenths as singletons. The source material was peripheral blood, sampled 28 days after the second AZD1222 dose. The receptors shown here come from an adult who received the AZD1222 COVID-19 vaccine.

The chain combines TRBV28 with TRBJ1-1; the D gene is possibly TRBD1 (5 bases). There are 14 residues in the CDR3. The germline CDR1 and CDR2 sequences are MDHEN and SYDVKM. Trimming left V 3 bases short and J 5 bases short, with 13 bases between. Written as DNA, the CDR3 is TGTGCCAGCAGTTTCGAGGGGATAGGGACTGAAGCTTTCTTT. Translated: CASSFEGIGTEAFF.

DNA for the CDR3: TGTGCCAGCAGCTTAGAATGGATAAACTATGGCTACACCTTC. Translation gives CASSLEWINYGYTF. This chain connects TRBV7-2 to TRBJ1-2; D is unresolved. The CDR3 totals 14 residues. Germline assignment: CDR1 SGHTA and CDR2 FQGNSA. V was cut by 1 base and J by 2 bases, with 8 bases left in between.

The V call is TRBV2, the J call TRBJ1-6, with 7 bases identical to TRBD1. Germline V gene sequence: CDR1 SNHLY, CDR2 FYNNEI. The CDR3 sequence is 14 residues long. Unmatched junction bases numbered 6, after V lost 6 bases and J lost 7 bases. The CDR3 coding sequence is TGTGCCAGCAGATTTCCACAGGGGAATTCACCCCTCCACTTT. Translation: CASRFPQGNSPLHF.

The V and J genes are TRBV4-1 and TRBJ2-1, with D perhaps matching TRBD2 (6 bases). V was shortened by 3 bases and J by 9 bases, with 12 bases between the two germline ends. This CDR3 has 13 residues. CDR1 and CDR2 (germline): MGHRA, YSYEKL. CDR3 region: CASSQLGGGEQFF. In nucleotides, the CDR3 is TGCGCCAGCAGCCAGCTGGGGGGTGGTGAGCAGTTCTTC.

In nucleotides, the CDR3 is TGTGCCAGAATATTGCCAGGGGGCATGAACACTGAAGCTTTCTTT. This encodes CARILPGGMNTEAFF. This chain links TRBV5-3 with TRBJ1-1, with 8 positions matching TRBD1. TRBV5-3 is assigned to the ORF class and has an uncertain function. The CDR3 consists of 15 residues. The J segment lost 0 bases and the V segment lost 6 bases, leaving 7 bases of the junction unmatched.

The chain links TRBV4-1 to TRBJ2-2, with 7 bases fitting TRBD1. From germline, CDR1 is MGHRA and CDR2 YSYEKL. The CDR3 consists of 14 residues. The junction had 4 bases not matched to a gene; V was cut back by 5 bases and J by 4 bases. This CDR3 reads CASSVQGITGELFF. CDR3 in DNA: TGCGCCAGCAGCGTACAGGGGATCACCGGGGAGCTGTTTTTT.

V gene TRBV5-1 combines with J gene TRBJ1-1, with D hard to call. V dropped 4 bases and J dropped 5 bases, with 12 bases sitting between them. The V gene's germline CDR1 is SGHRS and CDR2 YFSETQ. CDR3 length equals 13 residues. The CDR3 DNA reads TGCGCCAGCAGCGCCAGTGGTCCGACTGAAGCTTTCTTT. Translating gives CASSASGPTEAFF.

The sample holds one count of this clone. V usage is TRBV14 and J usage is TRBJ1-6, with D possibly being TRBD1 (6 bases). Germline V gene data show CDR1 as SGHDN and CDR2 as FVKESK. This CDR3 is 14 amino acids long. Trimming removed 5 bases at V and 2 bases at J, with 7 bases between. The CDR3 protein is CASSKGAYNSPLHF. CDR3 coding DNA: TGTGCCAGCAGCAAGGGGGCCTATAATTCACCCCTCCACTTT.

The gene calls are TRBV15 and TRBJ1-3; 8 nucleotides match TRBD1. Germline V gene lookup returns CDR1 LNHNV and CDR2 YYDKDF (reference sequence). The V and J ends lost 4 bases and 2 bases, in that order; junction bases with no gene match: 7. The CDR3 totals 16 residues. CDR3 nucleotides: TGTGCCACCAGCACCAGACAGGGGATAACTGGAAACACCATATATTTT. Translation: CATSTRQGITGNTIYF.

The sample holds a few counts of this clone. V gene TRBV7-8 combines with J gene TRBJ2-7; D gene unclear. The germline V gene encodes CDR1 SGHVS and CDR2 FQNEAQ. The V end lost 1 base, the J end lost 0 bases, and 10 bases lay between the germline ends. The CDR3 spans 15 residues. CDR3 sequence (DNA): TGTGCCAGCAGCTTAGTTGGTTTCAGCTCCTACGAGCAGTACTTC. Its protein is CASSLVGFSSYEQYF. The full variable domain, rest sourced from reference TRBV7-8 and TRBJ2-7, is GAGVSQSPRYKVAKRGQDVALRCDPISGHVSLFWYQQALGQGPEFLTYFQNEAQLDKSGLPSDRFFAERPEGSVSTLKIQRTQQEDSAVYLCASSLVGFSSYEQYFGPGTRLTVT.

CDR3: CASSETDTDTQYF. The CDR3 DNA sequence: TGTGCCAGCAGCGAGACGGACACAGATACGCAGTATTTT. This chain joins TRBV14 and TRBJ2-3; no clear D gene. The V gene lost 5 bases and the J gene lost 2 bases, with 8 bases spanning the gap. Germline CDR1 reads SGHDN; CDR2 reads FVKESK. This CDR3 contains 13 residues. Based on the CDR3 plus reference TRBV14 and TRBJ2-3, the full variable domain is EAGVTQFPSHSVIEKGQTVTLRCDPISGHDNLYWYRRVMGKEIKFLLHFVKESKQDESGMPNNRFLAERTGGTYSTLKVQPAELEDSGVYFCASSETDTDTQYFGPGTRLTVL.

V usage is TRBV5-1 and J usage is TRBJ1-1; 7 bases fit TRBD1. The CDR3 consists of 14 residues. CDR1 and CDR2 (germline): SGHRS, YFSETQ. V lost 2 bases to trimming and J lost 5 bases; unmatched junction nucleotides: 6. CDR3 nucleotides: TGCGCCAGCAGCTTAAGGACAGGAGGTACTGAAGCTTTCTTT. Its translation: CASSLRTGGTEAFF.

This clone was seen a few times. In the same sample, other DNA sequences code for this CDR3. V and J are TRBV5-5 and TRBJ1-1, with a possible D match to TRBD1 (6 bases). From germline, CDR1 is SGHKS and CDR2 YYEKEE (reference sequence). V was shortened by 4 bases and J by 1 base, with 11 bases between the two germline ends. The length of the CDR3 is 14 residues. CDR3 loop: CASSPGGQNTEAFF. The CDR3 DNA follows: TGTGCCAGCAGCCCGGGGGGCCAGAACACTGAAGCTTTCTTT. Full variable domain (missing parts from reference TRBV5-5 and TRBJ1-1): DAGVTQSPTHLIKTRGQQVTLRCSPISGHKSVSWYQQVLGQGPQFIFQYYEKEERGRGNFPDRFSARQFPNYSSELNVNALLLGDSALYLCASSPGGQNTEAFFGQGTRLTVV.

This chain links TRBV10-3 with TRBJ1-1, with TRBD1 as a possible D gene (5 bases). CDR3 size: 15 residues. The V and J ends lost 10 bases and 1 base respectively, with 19 bases between them. The germline gives CDR1 ENHRY, CDR2 SYGVKD. CDR3 DNA: TGTGCCACAGAGCCTACGGCAGGGCGGAACACTGAAGCTTTCTTT. Its translation is CATEPTAGRNTEAFF.